The T cell receptor beta chain under discussion was sequenced for a study of blood T cell repertoires in COVID-19. Study-level information: The analysed material was cDNA or gDNA that came from T cells, B-cell-depleted T cells, or PBMCs.

Participants came from under 30 US areas, aged about 18 to 95 years. Cohorts were based on clinical histories the participants reported. Up to 2 weeks before entering the study, exposed participants had met a COVID-19 case. The protocol was immunoSEQ multiplex PCR, while the TCRdb copy is restricted to in-frame clones and leaves out a portion. The sample lists 130,000 to 150,000 clones; around 83% were seen once. This CDR3 is 15 amino acids long. The germline V gene encodes CDR1 SGHRS and CDR2 YFSETQ. V lost 2 bases and J 0 bases, leaving 10 bases between the germline ends. This clonotype originated in a woman aged 50 to 60 who had been exposed to COVID-19. The V call is TRBV5-1, the J call TRBJ2-3; tentative D call: TRBD2 (7 bases). Sequenced input: PBMCs or T cells enriched from blood (not recorded which). CDR3 amino acids: CASSLGGVSTDTQYF. Written as DNA, the CDR3 is TGCGCCAGCAGCTTAGGGGGGGTGAGCACAGATACGCAGTATTTT.